Below, 10 T cell receptor beta chains from the same sample are listed, as sequenced in a study of T cell repertoires in cytomegalovirus infection. TCRdb analysed the reads with MiXCR anew, one entry per CDR3 protein. This sample has 200,000 to 300,000 distinct CDR3 sequences; about 12% occur once, and the top ten carry 1.6%. The sample was PBMCs. The source is a human donor in good health (CMV status not recorded). Some clones in this sample may be carry-over from other donors' samples.

V gene TRBV28 combines with J gene TRBJ1-1; TRBD1 might be the D (6 bases). Trimming left V 5 bases short and J 2 bases short, with 15 bases between. Germline-derived CDR1 and CDR2 are MDHEN and SYDVKM. This CDR3 is built from 15 residues. CDR3 in DNA: TGTGCCAGCAGTACCACAGGGAAGGCCAACACTGAAGCTTTCTTT. The encoded protein is CASSTTGKANTEAFF.

This clonotype was seen many times. The chain carries TRBV7-3 and TRBJ2-5; D is undetermined. The V and J ends lost 4 bases and 2 bases respectively, with 14 bases between them. The CDR3 is 15 residues long. From germline, CDR1 is SGHTA and CDR2 FQGTGA. The CDR3 DNA reads as TGTGCCAGCAGCTCGGACGGATCCCGACAAGAGACCCAGTACTTC. This sequence encodes CASSSDGSRQETQYF.

This clonotype was detected a few times. This sequence joins TRBV5-6 and TRBJ2-2; TRBD1 is a possible D gene (5 bases). V was trimmed by 2 bases and J by 6 bases, leaving 8 bases between them. This CDR3 comprises 13 residues. The V gene's germline CDR1 is SGHDT and CDR2 YYEEEE. The CDR3 DNA follows: TGTGCCAGCAGCTTACAGGAACCCGGGGAGCTGTTTTTT. Translation: CASSLQEPGELFF.

This clonotype was found many times. The CDR3 DNA follows: TGTGCCAGCAGCTTAGAAGAGAATCAGCCCCAGCATTTT. As protein: CASSLEENQPQHF. This sequence joins TRBV7-2 and TRBJ1-5; no clear D. Trimming took off 1 base at V and 4 bases at J, with 5 bases between the two ends. CDR3 length: 13 amino acids. Germline V CDR1 and CDR2: SGHTA, FQGNSA.

J is TRBJ2-5 and V is TRBV29-1; D perhaps matches TRBD2 (6 bases). The germline V and J ends were trimmed by 7 bases and 5 bases, with 14 bases remaining between them. Germline-derived CDR1 and CDR2 are SQVTM and ANQGSEA. The CDR3 contains 12 residues. The CDR3 spells CSAGGISETQYF. Written as DNA, the CDR3 is TGCAGCGCCGGAGGGATTTCCGAGACCCAGTACTTC.

This clonotype has a count of ten or more. V usage is TRBV7-8 and J usage is TRBJ2-5, with TRBD1 identical over 9 bases. Germline V lookup: CDR1 SGHVS, CDR2 FQNEAQ. This CDR3 has 17 amino acids. J lost 5 bases, V lost 5 bases, and 15 bases had no gene match. CDR3 sequence reads: CASSNSPRQGGGETQYF. CDR3 nucleotide sequence: TGTGCCAGCAGCAACTCTCCTAGACAGGGGGGGGGGGAGACCCAGTACTTC.

This clonotype showed up many times. This sequence joins TRBV6-1 and TRBJ1-1; D unresolved. Germline V gene lookup returns CDR1 MNHNS and CDR2 SASEGT. The CDR3 covers 14 residues. The V gene lost 7 bases and the J gene lost 5 bases, with 17 bases spanning the gap. CDR3 in amino acids: CASKKRDLGTEAFF. CDR3 coding DNA: TGTGCCAGCAAGAAACGGGATTTGGGGACTGAAGCTTTCTTT.

This clonotype appeared many times. The chain joins TRBV6-1 to TRBJ2-7; the match to TRBD2 covers 11 bases. Germline values: CDR1 MNHNS, CDR2 SASEGT. Losses at the gene ends were 6 bases for V and 3 bases for J; bases not matched to a gene: 10. The CDR3 has 16 amino acids. CDR3 bases: TGTGCCAGCAGGATAGCGGGAGGGCCCGGCAACTACGAGCAGTACTTC. Translated, it gives CASRIAGGPGNYEQYF.

This clonotype was recorded at least ten times. The CDR3 DNA sequence: TGTGCCAGCAGCTTAGATCTCTACACCGGGGAGCTGTTTTTT. This gives the protein CASSLDLYTGELFF. This rearrangement joins TRBV7-9 to TRBJ2-2; D gene unclear. The CDR3 extends over 14 amino acids. The V gene's germline CDR1 is SEHNR and CDR2 FQNEAQ (reference sequence). With 1 base removed from V and 3 bases from J, the gap between germline ends came to 6 bases.

The gene calls are TRBV20-1 and TRBJ2-3, with unresolved D. Per the germline V gene, CDR1 is DFQATT and CDR2 is SNEGSKA (reference sequence). The CDR3 is made up of 13 amino acids. The germline V and J ends were trimmed by 5 bases and 3 bases, with 12 bases remaining between them. CDR3 bases: TGCAGTGCTGGCCTGCGGAAAACAGATACGCAGTATTTT. This sequence encodes CSAGLRKTDTQYF.